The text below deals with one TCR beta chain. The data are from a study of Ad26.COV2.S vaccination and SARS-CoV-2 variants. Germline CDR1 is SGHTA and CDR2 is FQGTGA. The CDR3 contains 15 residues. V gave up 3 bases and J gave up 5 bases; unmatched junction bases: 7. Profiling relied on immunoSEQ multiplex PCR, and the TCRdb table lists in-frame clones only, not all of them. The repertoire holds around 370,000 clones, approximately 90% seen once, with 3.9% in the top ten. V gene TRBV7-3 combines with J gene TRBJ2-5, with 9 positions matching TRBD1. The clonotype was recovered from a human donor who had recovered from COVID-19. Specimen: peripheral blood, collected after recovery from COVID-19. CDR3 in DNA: TGTGCCAGCAGCTTCCGACAGGGGGGGAGCGAGACCCAGTACTTC. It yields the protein CASSFRQGGSETQYF. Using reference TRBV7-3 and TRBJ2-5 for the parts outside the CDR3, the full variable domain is GAGVSQTPSNKVTEKGKYVELRCDPISGHTALYWYRQSLGQGPEFLIYFQGTGAADDSGLPNDRFFAVRPEGSVSTLKIQRTERGDSAVYLCASSFRQGGSETQYFGPGTRLLVL.